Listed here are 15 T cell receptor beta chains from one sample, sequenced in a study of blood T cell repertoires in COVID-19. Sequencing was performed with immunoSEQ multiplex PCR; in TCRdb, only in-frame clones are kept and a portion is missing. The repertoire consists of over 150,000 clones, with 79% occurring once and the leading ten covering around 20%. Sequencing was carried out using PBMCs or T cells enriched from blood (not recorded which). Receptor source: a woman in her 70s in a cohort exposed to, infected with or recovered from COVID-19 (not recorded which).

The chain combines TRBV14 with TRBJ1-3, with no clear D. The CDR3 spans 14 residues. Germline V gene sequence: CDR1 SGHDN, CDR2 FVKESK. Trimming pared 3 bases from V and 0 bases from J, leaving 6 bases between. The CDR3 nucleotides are TGTGCCAGCAGCCATCCGAGCTCTGGAAACACCATATATTTT. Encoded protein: CASSHPSSGNTIYF.

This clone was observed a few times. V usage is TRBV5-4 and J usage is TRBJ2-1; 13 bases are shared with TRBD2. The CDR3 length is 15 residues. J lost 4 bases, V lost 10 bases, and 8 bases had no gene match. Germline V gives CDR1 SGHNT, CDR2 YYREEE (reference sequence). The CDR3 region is CAGRTSGSMYNEQFF. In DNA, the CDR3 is TGTGCCGGTAGGACTAGCGGGAGTATGTACAATGAGCAGTTCTTC.

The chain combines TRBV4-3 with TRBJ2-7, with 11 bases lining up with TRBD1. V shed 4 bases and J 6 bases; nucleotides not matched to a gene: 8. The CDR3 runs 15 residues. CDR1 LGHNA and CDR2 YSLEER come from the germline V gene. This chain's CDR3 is CASSPAGTGGFEQYF. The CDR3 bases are TGCGCCAGCAGCCCAGCTGGGACAGGGGGGTTCGAGCAGTACTTC.

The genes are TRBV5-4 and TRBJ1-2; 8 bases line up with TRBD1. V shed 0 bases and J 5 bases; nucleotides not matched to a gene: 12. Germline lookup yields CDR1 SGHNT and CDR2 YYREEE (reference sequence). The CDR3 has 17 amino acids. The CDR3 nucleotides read TGTGCCAGCAGCTTGGCCCACTCAGGGGGCGCGGGGTATGGCTACACCTTC. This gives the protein CASSLAHSGGAGYGYTF. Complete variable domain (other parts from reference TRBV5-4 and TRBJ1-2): ETGVTQSPTHLIKTRGQQVTLRCSSQSGHNTVSWYQQALGQGPQFIFQYYREEENGRGNFPPRFSGLQFPNYSSELNVNALELDDSALYLCASSLAHSGGAGYGYTFGSGTRLTVV.

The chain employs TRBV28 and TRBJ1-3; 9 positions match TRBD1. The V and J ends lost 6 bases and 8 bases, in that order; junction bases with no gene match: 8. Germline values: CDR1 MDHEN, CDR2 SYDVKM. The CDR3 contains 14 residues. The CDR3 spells CASRGQGFGDTIYF. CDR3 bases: TGTGCCAGCAGGGGACAGGGTTTTGGGGACACCATATATTTT.

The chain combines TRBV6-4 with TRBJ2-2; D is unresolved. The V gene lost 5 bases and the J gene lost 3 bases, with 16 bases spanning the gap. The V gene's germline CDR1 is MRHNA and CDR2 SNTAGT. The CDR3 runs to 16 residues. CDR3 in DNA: TGTGCCAGCAGTCGAAGTGCCTCAACTCACACCGGGGAGCTGTTTTTT. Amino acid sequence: CASSRSASTHTGELFF.

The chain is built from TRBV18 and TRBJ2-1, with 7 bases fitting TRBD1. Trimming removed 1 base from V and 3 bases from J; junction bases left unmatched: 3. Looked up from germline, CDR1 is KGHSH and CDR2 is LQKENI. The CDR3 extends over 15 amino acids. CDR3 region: CASSPRGQDYNEQFF. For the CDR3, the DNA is TGTGCCAGCTCACCACGAGGACAGGACTACAATGAGCAGTTCTTC.

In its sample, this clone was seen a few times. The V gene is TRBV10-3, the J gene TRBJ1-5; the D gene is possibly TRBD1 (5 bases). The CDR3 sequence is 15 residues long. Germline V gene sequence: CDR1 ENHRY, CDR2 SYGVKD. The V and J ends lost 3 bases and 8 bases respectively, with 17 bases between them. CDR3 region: CAISERQEGGEPQHF. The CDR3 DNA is TGTGCCATCAGTGAAAGGCAGGAGGGAGGGGAGCCCCAGCATTTT.

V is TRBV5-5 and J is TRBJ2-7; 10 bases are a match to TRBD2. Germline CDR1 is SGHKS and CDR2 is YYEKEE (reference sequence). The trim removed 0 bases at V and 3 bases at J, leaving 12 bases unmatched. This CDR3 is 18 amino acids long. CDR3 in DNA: TGTGCCAGCAGCTTGGGACCTTCTGGACTAGCGGTCTACTACGAGCAGTACTTC. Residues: CASSLGPSGLAVYYEQYF.

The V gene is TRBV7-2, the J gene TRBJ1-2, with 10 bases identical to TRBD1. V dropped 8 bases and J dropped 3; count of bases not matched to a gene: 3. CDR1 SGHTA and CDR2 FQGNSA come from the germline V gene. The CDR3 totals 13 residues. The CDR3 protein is CASPGTGDYGYTF. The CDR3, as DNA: TGTGCCAGCCCGGGGACAGGGGACTATGGCTACACCTTC.

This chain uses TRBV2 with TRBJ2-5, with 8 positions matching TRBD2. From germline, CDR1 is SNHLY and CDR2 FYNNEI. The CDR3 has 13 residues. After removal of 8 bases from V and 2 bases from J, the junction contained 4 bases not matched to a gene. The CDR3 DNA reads TGTGCCAGCTGGACTAGCATACAAGAGACCCAGTACTTC. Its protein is CASWTSIQETQYF.

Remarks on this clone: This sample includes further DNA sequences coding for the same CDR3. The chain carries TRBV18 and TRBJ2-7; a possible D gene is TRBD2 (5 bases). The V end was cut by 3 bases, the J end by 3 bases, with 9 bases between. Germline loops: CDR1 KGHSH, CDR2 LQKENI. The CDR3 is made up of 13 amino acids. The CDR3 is CASSPPSSYEQYF. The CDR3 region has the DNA TGTGCCAGCTCACCCCCTAGCAGCTACGAGCAGTACTTC. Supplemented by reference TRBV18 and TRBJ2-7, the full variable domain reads NAGVMQNPRHLVRRRGQEARLRCSPMKGHSHVYWYRQLPEEGLKFMVYLQKENIIDESGMPKERFSAEFPKEGPSILRIQQVVRGDSAAYFCASSPPSSYEQYFGPGTRLTVT.

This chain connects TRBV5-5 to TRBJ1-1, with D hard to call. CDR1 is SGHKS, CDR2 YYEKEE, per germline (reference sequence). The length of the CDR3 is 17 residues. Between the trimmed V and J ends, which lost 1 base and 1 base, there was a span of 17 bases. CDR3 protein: CASSLQPAAYSNTEAFF. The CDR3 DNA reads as TGTGCCAGCAGCTTGCAGCCGGCGGCATACTCGAACACTGAAGCTTTCTTT.

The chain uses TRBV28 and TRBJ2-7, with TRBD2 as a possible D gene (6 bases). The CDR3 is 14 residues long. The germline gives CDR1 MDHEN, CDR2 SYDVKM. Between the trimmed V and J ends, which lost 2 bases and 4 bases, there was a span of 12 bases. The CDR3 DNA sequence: TGTGCCAGCAGTTTAACGGGAGAAAGATACGAGCAGTACTTC. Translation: CASSLTGERYEQYF.

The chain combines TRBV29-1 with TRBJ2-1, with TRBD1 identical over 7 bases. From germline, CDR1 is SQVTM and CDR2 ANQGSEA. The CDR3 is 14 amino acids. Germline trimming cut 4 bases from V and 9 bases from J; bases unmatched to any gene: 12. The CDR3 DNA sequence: TGCAGCGTTGTCCCAGGGGGATATCGGGGTGAGCAGTTCTTC. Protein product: CSVVPGGYRGEQFF.